The 24 T cell receptor beta chains below were found in one sample sequenced in a study of shared clonotypes between healthy human individuals. Generated by immunoSEQ multiplex PCR, the TCRdb table keeps only in-frame clones and is missing some. The table has 2 million to 2.5 million clones, 85% to 95% seen once. Naive CD8 isolation took CD45RO-negative cells positively selected for CCR7 and excluded terminally differentiated effector memory CD45RA+ cells. The sequenced material came from naive CD8+ T cells sorted from blood. Receptors originate from a man between 18 and 35 years old in good health.

This clone was observed a single time. This chain links TRBV13 with TRBJ2-1; D is unclear. The germline V gene encodes CDR1 PRHDT and CDR2 FYEKMQ (reference sequence). Trimming removed 0 bases from V and 8 bases from J, with 11 bases in between. The CDR3 length is 14 residues. The CDR3 DNA reads TGTGCCAGCAGCTTAGGGAGCTCCATTGATGAGCAGTTCTTC. The encoded protein is CASSLGSSIDEQFF.

The V call is TRBV27, the J call TRBJ2-1; TRBD2 matches at 8 bases. The CDR3 covers 15 residues. Germline values: CDR1 MNHEY, CDR2 SMNVEV (reference sequence). Trimming cost V 7 bases and J 2 bases; bases outside gene matches: 7. In nucleotides, the CDR3 is TGTGCCAGCACTTTCGGTAGCGGGACCTACAATGAGCAGTTCTTC. Translating it yields CASTFGSGTYNEQFF.

The rearrangement links TRBV6-6 to TRBJ1-6; TRBD1 agrees at 10 bases. Per the germline V gene, CDR1 is MNHNY and CDR2 is SVGAGI (reference sequence). V was clipped by 4 bases and J by 7 bases; unmatched bases: 4. The CDR3 has 15 amino acids. For the CDR3, the DNA is TGTGCCAGCAGTTTCGGGACAGGGGCCAATTCACCCCTCCACTTT. Translating it yields CASSFGTGANSPLHF.

Remarks on this clone: Distinct nucleotide sequences in the sample also encode this CDR3. The chain recombines TRBV7-6 with TRBJ2-7, with a tentative D call TRBD2 (6 bases). Germline V gene lookup returns CDR1 SGHVS and CDR2 FNYEAQ. CDR3 length equals 12 residues. The V end lost 5 bases, the J end lost 3 bases, and 8 bases lay between the germline ends. The CDR3 sequence: CASSPGGYEQYF. Here the CDR3 DNA reads TGTGCCAGCAGCCCCGGGGGCTACGAGCAGTACTTC.

V gene TRBV4-1 combines with J gene TRBJ2-2, with unresolved D. V lost 0 bases and J lost 4, with 3 bases in between. The CDR3 consists of 13 residues. CDR1 MGHRA and CDR2 YSYEKL come from the germline V gene. The chain's CDR3 is CASSQDSTGELFF. CDR3 bases: TGCGCCAGCAGCCAAGATAGCACCGGGGAGCTGTTTTTT.

The rearrangement uses TRBV4-3 and TRBJ1-1; D gene unclear. Germline lookup yields CDR1 LGHNA and CDR2 YSLEER. V was shortened by 0 bases and J by 8 bases, with 10 bases between the two germline ends. This CDR3 spans 13 amino acids. The CDR3 region is CASSQDAEAEAFF. CDR3 DNA sequence: TGCGCCAGCAGCCAAGACGCGGAGGCGGAAGCTTTCTTT.

The V call is TRBV7-9, the J call TRBJ1-1; 8 bases align to TRBD1. V trimming: 8 bases; J trimming: 1 base; junction bases outside the gene matches: 9. CDR3 length: 15 residues. Germline CDR1 SEHNR, CDR2 FQNEAQ (reference sequence). The CDR3 loop is CASASRGPANTEAFF. The DNA of the CDR3 is TGTGCCAGCGCAAGCAGGGGGCCTGCGAACACTGAAGCTTTCTTT.

This clone was recorded once. The rearrangement links TRBV6-8 to TRBJ2-6; D perhaps matches TRBD1 (6 bases). CDR1 is MNHGY and CDR2 is SAAAGT in the germline V gene. Trimming removed 6 bases from V and 3 bases from J, with 18 bases in between. The CDR3 is made up of 17 amino acids. The CDR3 sequence: CASRPHVSGVGANVLTF. In nucleotides, the CDR3 is TGTGCCAGCAGGCCACACGTATCAGGGGTTGGGGCCAACGTCCTGACTTTC.

The chain employs TRBV5-6 and TRBJ2-2; 7 bases match TRBD1. The germline gives CDR1 SGHDT, CDR2 YYEEEE. This CDR3 spans 15 amino acids. With V trimmed by 9 bases and J by 1 base, 9 bases remained unmatched. The DNA for the CDR3 is TGTGCCACTTCGCCCTGGGACAGGAACACCGGGGAGCTGTTTTTT. It encodes CATSPWDRNTGELFF.

V and J are TRBV11-2 and TRBJ2-7, with D maybe TRBD2 (6 bases). This CDR3 has 14 residues. The V gene's germline CDR1 is SGHAT and CDR2 FQNNGV. Trimming removed 7 bases at V and 1 base at J, with 14 bases between. The DNA of the CDR3 is TGTGCCAGCACCCTCGGGGGTAGTTCCTACGAGCAGTACTTC. Translating it yields CASTLGGSSYEQYF. The variable domain in full, with the rest retrieved from reference TRBV11-2 and TRBJ2-7, is EAGVAQSPRYKIIEKRQSVAFWCNPISGHATLYWYQQILGQGPKLLIQFQNNGVVDDSQLPKDRFSAERLKGVDSTLKIQPAKLEDSAVYLCASTLGGSSYEQYFGPGTRLTVT.

The chain combines TRBV19 with TRBJ1-5, with 7 bases identical to TRBD1. Trimming at V came to 5 bases and at J to 2 bases, leaving 6 bases not matched to a gene. The germline V gene has CDR1 LNHDA and CDR2 SQIVND (reference sequence). The CDR3 is 15 residues long. The CDR3 sequence is CASSLPGGGNQPQHF. For the CDR3, the DNA is TGTGCCAGTAGTTTGCCAGGGGGGGGCAATCAGCCCCAGCATTTT.

The V gene is TRBV6-5, the J gene TRBJ2-5; TRBD1 agrees at 9 bases. Germline CDR1 reads MNHEY; CDR2 reads SVGAGI. The CDR3 spans 15 residues. With V trimmed by 2 bases and J by 1 base, 2 bases remained unmatched. CDR3 sequence reads: CASSYGTGFQETQYF. In DNA form, the CDR3 reads TGTGCCAGCAGTTACGGGACAGGGTTCCAAGAGACCCAGTACTTC.

The V gene is TRBV2, the J gene TRBJ2-7; TRBD1 is a possible D gene (6 bases). The CDR3 consists of 12 residues. Between the trimmed V and J ends, which lost 8 bases and 1 base, there was a span of 9 bases. Germline V CDR1 and CDR2: SNHLY, FYNNEI. This CDR3 reads CASDDRSYEQYF. CDR3 nucleotide sequence: TGTGCCAGCGACGACAGGTCCTACGAGCAGTACTTC.

The rearrangement joins TRBV27 to TRBJ2-2, with 9 bases matching TRBD1. CDR3 size: 14 residues. V lost 6 bases to trimming and J lost 5 bases; unmatched junction nucleotides: 4. Germline V lookup: CDR1 MNHEY, CDR2 SMNVEV (reference sequence). This chain's CDR3 is CASRVTGGTGELFF. As DNA, the CDR3 is TGTGCCAGCAGGGTGACAGGGGGTACCGGGGAGCTGTTTTTT.

A word on this clone: Other DNA sequences in this specimen translate into the identical CDR3. This sequence joins TRBV30 and TRBJ2-7; the D gene is possibly TRBD1 (5 bases). Germline values: CDR1 GTSNPN, CDR2 SVGIG (reference sequence). The CDR3 length is 11 residues. The germline V and J ends were trimmed by 2 bases and 4 bases, with 6 bases remaining between them. CDR3 region: CAWSPGYEQYF. The CDR3, as DNA: TGTGCCTGGAGTCCAGGGTACGAGCAGTACTTC.

With regard to this clone: Within the sample, other DNA sequences also encode this same CDR3. The chain links TRBV11-2 to TRBJ2-7; unclear D gene. The V and J ends lost 1 base and 4 bases respectively, with 8 bases between them. CDR3 size: 13 residues. Germline V gene lookup returns CDR1 SGHAT and CDR2 FQNNGV. The CDR3 DNA follows: TGTGCCAGCAGCTTAGGTAATGGGTACGAGCAGTACTTC. This gives the protein CASSLGNGYEQYF.

The V gene is TRBV6-5, the J gene TRBJ2-7; D ambiguous. This CDR3 comprises 15 residues. V gave up 5 bases and J gave up 1 base, with 15 bases separating them. The germline gives CDR1 MNHEY, CDR2 SVGAGI. CDR3 nucleotides: TGTGCCAGCAGTACTACTTGGGAAGCATCCTACGAGCAGTACTTC. Residues: CASSTTWEASYEQYF.

The chain employs TRBV5-4 and TRBJ1-2; D possibly corresponds to TRBD1 (6 bases). The CDR3 is made up of 13 amino acids. In germline, CDR1 is SGHNT, CDR2 YYREEE (reference sequence). V dropped 0 bases and J dropped 7 bases, with 10 bases sitting between them. The CDR3 is CASSLGGGGGYTF. Here the CDR3 DNA reads TGTGCCAGCAGCTTGGGCGGAGGGGGTGGCTACACCTTC.

A remark on this clone: The sample contains more than one DNA sequence encoding this CDR3. This chain links TRBV4-1 with TRBJ1-1; D uncertain. Germline V gives CDR1 MGHRA, CDR2 YSYEKL. The V end lost 0 bases, the J end lost 0 bases, and 5 bases lay between the germline ends. The CDR3 sequence is 14 residues long. The CDR3 is CASSQESMNTEAFF. The CDR3 DNA follows: TGCGCCAGCAGCCAAGAAAGCATGAACACTGAAGCTTTCTTT.

This clone came up once. V usage is TRBV4-3 and J usage is TRBJ1-2; D not resolved. Per the germline V gene, CDR1 is LGHNA and CDR2 is YSLEER. V gave up 0 bases and J gave up 4 bases, with 12 bases separating them. The CDR3 consists of 15 residues. The CDR3 reads CASSQDHSLLYGYTF. DNA for the CDR3: TGCGCCAGCAGCCAAGATCACAGTCTGCTCTATGGCTACACCTTC.

V usage is TRBV7-9 and J usage is TRBJ2-7; D unclear. Germline V gives CDR1 SEHNR, CDR2 FQNEAQ (reference sequence). Trimming pared 4 bases from V and 10 bases from J, leaving 20 bases between. This CDR3 has 14 residues. CDR3 sequence reads: CASSSPIDLPRQYF. CDR3 nucleotides: TGTGCCAGCAGCTCGCCCATCGACCTACCGCGACAGTACTTC.

This chain links TRBV5-1 with TRBJ2-2, with a tentative D call TRBD1 (5 bases). V lost 7 bases, J lost 3 bases, and 22 bases lay in between. Germline lookup yields CDR1 SGHRS and CDR2 YFSETQ. This CDR3 is 17 amino acids long. DNA for the CDR3: TGCGCCAGCTCATCCTTCCCATCATCAGGGCACACCGGGGAGCTGTTTTTT. This gives the protein CASSSFPSSGHTGELFF.

V usage is TRBV7-9 and J usage is TRBJ1-6; the D is unclear. Trimming stripped 3 bases from V and 7 bases from J, with 19 bases between. This CDR3 contains 17 residues. Germline-derived CDR1 and CDR2 are SEHNR and FQNEAQ (reference sequence). The CDR3: CASSFGAVSNPNSPLHF. The CDR3 nucleotides read TGTGCCAGCAGCTTCGGAGCAGTATCAAACCCCAATTCACCCCTCCACTTT.

The chain recombines TRBV28 with TRBJ2-7, with 8 bases aligning to TRBD1. Germline V CDR1 and CDR2: MDHEN, SYDVKM. J lost 4 bases, V lost 5 bases, and 7 bases had no gene match. This CDR3 is built from 14 residues. The CDR3 reads CASSPGQGWYEQYF. CDR3 nucleotide sequence: TGTGCCAGCAGTCCCGGACAGGGTTGGTACGAGCAGTACTTC.